This entry concerns a single T cell receptor beta chain. This entry belongs to a study of CD8 T cells in Susac syndrome. Reverse transcription used roughly 0.5 to 1 ug RNA and random hexamers. In TCRdb, the immunoSEQ multiplex PCR reads were re-called with MiXCR into one record per CDR3 protein. The sample contains around 79,000 distinct CDR3 sequences, approximately 94% of which appear only once. Germline V gene lookup returns CDR1 MNHEY and CDR2 SVGEGT. CDR3 length: 15 residues. Trimming cost V 6 bases and J 5 bases; bases outside gene matches: 9. The sequenced sample consisted of CD8+ T cells from PBMCs. This sequence was found in a human donor with Susac syndrome. The chain joins TRBV6-2 or TRBV6-3 to TRBJ2-7; 11 bases are a match to TRBD2. CDR3 bases: TGTGCCAGCAGCGCCAGACTAGCGGGGATCAACGAGCAGTACTTC. This encodes CASSARLAGINEQYF.